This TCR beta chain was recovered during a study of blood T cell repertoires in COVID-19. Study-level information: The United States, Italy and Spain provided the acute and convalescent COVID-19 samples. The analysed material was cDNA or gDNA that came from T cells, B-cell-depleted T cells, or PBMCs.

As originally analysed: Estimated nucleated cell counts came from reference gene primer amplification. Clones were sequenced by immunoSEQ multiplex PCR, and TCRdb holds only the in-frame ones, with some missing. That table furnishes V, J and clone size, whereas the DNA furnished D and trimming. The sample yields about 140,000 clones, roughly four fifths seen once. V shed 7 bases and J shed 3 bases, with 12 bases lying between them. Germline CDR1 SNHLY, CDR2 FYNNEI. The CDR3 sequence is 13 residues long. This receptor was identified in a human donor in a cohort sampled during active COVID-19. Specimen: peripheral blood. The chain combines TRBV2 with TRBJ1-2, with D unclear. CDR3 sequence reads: CASTGGEDYGYTF. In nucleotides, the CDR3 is TGTGCCAGCACCGGCGGGGAGGACTATGGCTACACCTTC.